The count of the clone carrying this T cell receptor beta chain is one. Measured with immunoSEQ multiplex PCR; TCRdb has only the in-frame clones, and not every one. The sample includes around 90,000 clones, 70% to 90% of them seen just once. The CDR3 loop spans 19 amino acids. CDR1 and CDR2 (germline): MNHEY, SMNVEV (reference sequence). With 4 bases clipped from V and 2 bases from J, the junction kept 9 bases outside the gene matches. These data come from a study of control samples from healthy donors and cancer patients. The chain links TRBV27 to TRBJ2-3, with 16 bases identical to TRBD2. The TCR comes from a woman in her 40s in good health. The sample taken for sequencing was blood. In DNA, the CDR3 is TGTGCCAGCAGTTCTGTCCCGGGACTAGCGGGGGGGAACACAGATACGCAGTATTTT. Encoded protein: CASSSVPGLAGGNTDTQYF.